A selection of T cell receptor beta chains follows, all from one sample in a study of blood T cell repertoires in COVID-19. Sequencing was performed with immunoSEQ multiplex PCR; in TCRdb, only in-frame clones are kept and a portion is missing. The data show approximately 280,000 clones, 90% seen once. Sequenced: peripheral blood. These receptors came from a young woman with COVID-19, enrolled during active disease. The CDR3 runs from the conserved cysteine through the conserved F or W. Fields, in order: D gene, clone size, V gene, J gene, CDR3 protein, CDR3 DNA. A D gene is named only where the DNA matches it firmly. Clone size is shown for a subset of rows, as once, few, many or a class of expanded clone.

D: TRBD1
size: once
V: TRBV27
J: TRBJ1-1
CDR3: CASSPGQENTEAFF
DNA: TGTGCCAGCAGCCCGGGACAGGAGAACACTGAAGCTTTCTTT

D: .
size: .
V: TRBV30
J: TRBJ2-7
CDR3: CAWSRKFYEQYF
DNA: TGTGCCTGGAGTCGTAAATTCTACGAGCAGTACTTC

D: .
size: .
V: TRBV19
J: TRBJ1-2
CDR3: CASSPDSLGYTF
DNA: TGTGCCAGTAGTCCCGACTCGCTTGGCTACACCTTC

D: .
size: .
V: TRBV7-7
J: TRBJ1-3
CDR3: CASSRDTSSGNTIYF
DNA: TGTGCTAGCAGTCGGGACACTAGCTCTGGAAACACCATATATTTT

D: .
size: .
V: TRBV6-2/TRBV6-3
J: TRBJ2-7
CDR3: CASSYEGYEQYF
DNA: TGTGCCAGCAGTTACGAGGGCTACGAGCAGTACTTC

D: .
size: .
V: TRBV27
J: TRBJ2-7
CDR3: CASSFSSGGVEQYF
DNA: TGTGCCAGCAGTTTTTCCAGCGGTGGGGTCGAGCAGTACTTC

D: .
size: .
V: TRBV14
J: TRBJ2-7
CDR3: CASSQVDSNTAGQYF
DNA: TGTGCCAGCAGCCAAGTGGACAGCAACACGGCGGGGCAGTACTTC

D: .
size: .
V: TRBV2
J: TRBJ1-3
CDR3: CASSEAHVSGNTIYF
DNA: TGTGCCAGCAGTGAGGCTCACGTCTCTGGAAACACCATATATTTT

D: .
size: few
V: TRBV7-2
J: TRBJ2-3
CDR3: CASSLDITDTQYF
DNA: TGTGCCAGCAGCTTGGACATCACAGATACGCAGTATTTT

D: TRBD1
size: .
V: TRBV6-1
J: TRBJ1-2
CDR3: CASSETGGNYGYTF
DNA: TGTGCCAGCAGTGAAACAGGGGGAAACTATGGCTACACCTTC

D: .
size: .
V: TRBV4-1
J: TRBJ2-1
CDR3: CASSQDSGGIRKQFF
DNA: TGCGCCAGCAGCCAAGATAGTGGCGGGATTAGGAAGCAGTTCTTC

D: TRBD1
size: .
V: TRBV9
J: TRBJ2-3
CDR3: CASSNRDRGTDTQYF
DNA: TGTGCCAGCAGCAACCGGGACAGGGGCACAGATACGCAGTATTTT

D: .
size: .
V: TRBV10-3
J: TRBJ1-1
CDR3: CAITQALNTEAFF
DNA: TGTGCCATCACTCAGGCCTTGAACACTGAAGCTTTCTTT

D: .
size: .
V: TRBV28
J: TRBJ1-2
CDR3: CATSDWVGGYTF
DNA: TGTGCCACCTCGGACTGGGTGGGAGGCTACACCTTC

D: .
size: once
V: TRBV4-3
J: TRBJ2-2
CDR3: CASSPRVEYTGELFF
DNA: TGCGCCAGCAGCCCCCGAGTAGAGTACACCGGGGAGCTGTTTTTT

D: .
size: .
V: TRBV9
J: TRBJ1-2
CDR3: CASWRAGLGYTF
DNA: TGTGCCAGCTGGAGGGCAGGGCTTGGCTACACCTTC

D: TRBD1
size: .
V: TRBV5-1
J: TRBJ1-1
CDR3: CASSLGTANTEAFF
DNA: TGCGCCAGCAGCCTAGGGACAGCGAACACTGAAGCTTTCTTT

D: .
size: .
V: TRBV10-2
J: TRBJ2-3
CDR3: CASTLRRGDTQYF
DNA: TGCGCCAGCACCCTACGTAGGGGGGATACGCAGTATTTT

D: .
size: once
V: TRBV6-5
J: TRBJ1-1
CDR3: CASNNAGMNTEAFF
DNA: TGTGCCAGCAATAATGCAGGCATGAACACTGAAGCTTTCTTT

D: .
size: .
V: TRBV5-6
J: TRBJ2-2
CDR3: CASSRYSGANTGELFF
DNA: TGTGCCAGCAGCAGATATTCGGGAGCGAACACCGGGGAGCTGTTTTTT

D: TRBD2
size: .
V: TRBV29-1
J: TRBJ2-3
CDR3: CSVNQREVTDTQYF
DNA: TGCAGCGTTAACCAGCGGGAGGTCACAGATACGCAGTATTTT

D: TRBD1
size: .
V: TRBV7-9
J: TRBJ1-6
CDR3: CASSLRELDRGGSPLHF
DNA: TGTGCCAGCAGCTTAAGGGAGCTGGACAGGGGCGGTTCACCCCTCCACTTT

D: .
size: .
V: TRBV9
J: TRBJ1-2
CDR3: CASSSLADGYGYTF
DNA: TGTGCCAGCAGCTCCTTGGCGGATGGATATGGCTACACCTTC

D: .
size: .
V: TRBV4-2
J: TRBJ2-7
CDR3: CASSPDSSYEQYF
DNA: TGTGCCAGCAGCCCGGACAGCTCGTACGAGCAGTACTTC

D: .
size: .
V: TRBV5-4
J: TRBJ2-2
CDR3: CASSLGVELFF
DNA: TGTGCCAGCAGCTTAGGGGTGGAGCTGTTTTTT

D: .
size: .
V: TRBV15
J: TRBJ1-2
CDR3: CATSSFHRVDYGYTF
DNA: TGTGCCACCAGCAGTTTCCACAGGGTCGACTATGGCTACACCTTC